These 2 T cell receptor beta chains were sequenced from one sample in a study of blood T cell repertoires in COVID-19. Generated by immunoSEQ multiplex PCR, the TCRdb table keeps only in-frame clones and is missing some. The data hold approximately 270,000 clones, with 90% to 95% observed a single time. The sample comprised PBMCs or T cells enriched from blood (not recorded which). The receptors here all came from a human donor in a cohort exposed to, infected with or recovered from COVID-19 (not recorded which). The donor label of this sample is uncertain.

This sequence joins TRBV12-3 or TRBV12-4 and TRBJ2-5; the D is unclear. With 1 base removed from V and 2 bases from J, the gap between germline ends came to 5 bases. This CDR3 spans 13 amino acids. CDR3 residues: CASSLDSQETQYF. The CDR3 DNA sequence: TGTGCCAGCAGTTTAGACTCGCAAGAGACCCAGTACTTC.

This sequence joins TRBV11-2 and TRBJ2-7, with D maybe TRBD2 (6 bases). This CDR3 region has 16 residues. Per the germline V gene, CDR1 is SGHAT and CDR2 is FQNNGV. The V end lost 1 base, the J end lost 1 base, and 14 bases lay between the germline ends. The CDR3 DNA is TGTGCCAGCAGCTTAGTCCTGGGGGGAATTTCCTACGAGCAGTACTTC. It codes for CASSLVLGGISYEQYF.